Here is one T cell receptor (beta chain) with its context. Its antigen remains unidentified. No clone much larger than this one lies a single base away; base qualities are absent. Libraries were made using the immunoSEQ multiplex PCR assay. TCRdb stores this immuneACCESS table with in-frame sequences only. Part of the clones is absent; in the studies checked, under half of the shortfall reflects unresolved V genes, and no reason is known for the rest. The sample records approximately 90,000 clones, around 92% of which are singletons. Of the sample, about 1.7% falls within the top ten clones. The source of the sample is a study of T cell changes during pregnancy in multiple sclerosis (dated by TCRdb to between 2017 and 2020). As for the study more broadly: The study looked at changes in the T cell repertoire across pregnancy in women with multiple sclerosis.

Taken from cysteine to phenylalanine, the CDR3 has 16 residues. Kept here is only the CDR3 DNA, which spans 48 bases and is read in frame from base 1. Looking up the germline V gene yields CDR1 SNHLY and CDR2 FYNNEI. Trimming leaves V shorter by 4 bases and J shorter by 0 bases, with the junction holding 5 bases beyond the gene matches. This clonotype was obtained from a female donor in good health, enrolled as a control in a pregnancy study. Sequenced material: peripheral blood, taken after pregnancy. Here the chain combines TRBV2 and TRBJ1-1, with 10 middle bases fitting TRBD1. The DNA reads TGTGCCAGCAGTGGGGGACAGGGGATCATGAACACTGAAGCTTTCTTT. This gives the protein CASSGGQGIMNTEAFF.